Described below is a single TCR beta chain sequence and its context. A few counts support this clonotype. It has no known antigen specificity. No clone much larger than this one lies a single base away; base qualities are absent. The sequencer listed for this sample is Illumina NovaSeq 6000. TCRalpha and TCRbeta cDNA libraries were constructed by 5'RACE with constant-segment primers, with sample barcodes and unique molecular identifiers being introduced. RNA was extracted from every sample with Trizol reagent. Libraries were amplified in two PCR steps, with a second sample barcode and Illumina TruSeq adapters added in the second step. The libraries were sequenced on an Illumina NovaSeq using 2 x 150 bp paired-end reads. Under the source paper's analysis protocol: Reads were demultiplexed and collapsed into UMI-guided consensus sequences with migec v1.2.7. Using mixcr v2.1.11, UMI consensuses were aligned to TRA and TRB V and J templates and then assembled into clonotypes. A clonotype was counted as expanded or contracted only if both edgeR and NoisET called the change significant, with noise models trained on biological replicates. For edgeR calls, a false discovery rate-adjusted p below 0.01 and a log2 fold-change threshold of 1 were applied. As an exploratory analysis of dynamics, max-normalized trajectories of the 1000 most abundant clonotypes were examined by PCA with hierarchical clustering. Each responding clone was given a CD4 or CD8 phenotype based on the CD4+ and CD8+ repertoires, which had been sequenced separately. Clones were called with MiXCR by TCRdb after fastp trimmed the public reads at Q25, and only in-frame beta chains were retained. Merged by CDR3 protein, the rows form single entries marked with the most common genes and DNA. The V and J calls were determined by TCRdb, not by the authors. This sample comprises 550,000 to 700,000 distinct CDR3 sequences, roughly 18% of them detected only once. About 11% of the sample is held by the ten biggest clonotypes.

The sample comes from a study of T-cell memory formation after mild COVID-19 (dated by TCRdb to the early 2020s). General notes on the study: TCR sequence clusters from the two donors were largely donor specific. In a couple of donors, T-cell clones that expanded and contracted after mild COVID-19 were tracked by sequencing TCRalpha and TCRbeta repertoires over time. Two young, previously healthy adult volunteers made up the cohort, one male and one female.

The investigation overall reported the following: The study covered only a couple of mild cases, and larger cohorts including severe cases with pre-infection samples were considered necessary. Clones contracting from day 15 to 85 had balanced CD4/CD8 phenotypes, while a second wave expanding from day 15 to 37 was biased towards CD4+. Some responding clones were detected in pre-infection memory, suggesting pre-existing cross-reactive memory T cells joined the SARS-CoV-2 response. Contracting CD4+ clones were found mainly in CM and EM memory subsets, while CD8+ clones were enriched in EMRA. SARS-CoV-2 specificity of the second-wave clones peaking on day 37 was not confirmed.

Ficoll-Paque density gradient centrifugation was used to isolate PBMCs. V lost 7 bases and J lost 0 bases; the stretch between them is 9 bases long. Including cysteine and phenylalanine, the CDR3 has 13 amino acids. CDR3 DNA is the only sequence kept; it has 39 bases, read in frame from the first base. Reading the germline V gene gives CDR1 SGHTA and CDR2 FQGNSA. Recombination linked TRBV7-2 to TRBJ1-1, with the D gene uncertain. The sample comprised PBMCs or a T cell subset sorted from them (not recorded which). The sequence derives from an adult woman who had mild COVID-19 (a few samples of this study predate the infection). The sample titles of this study are shuffled in the database, so cell type and time point are left out; the donor was told from shared clones. The nucleotide sequence reads as follows: TGTGCCAGCACCGGACCGCTGAACACTGAAGCTTTCTTT. Its protein reads: CASTGPLNTEAFF.